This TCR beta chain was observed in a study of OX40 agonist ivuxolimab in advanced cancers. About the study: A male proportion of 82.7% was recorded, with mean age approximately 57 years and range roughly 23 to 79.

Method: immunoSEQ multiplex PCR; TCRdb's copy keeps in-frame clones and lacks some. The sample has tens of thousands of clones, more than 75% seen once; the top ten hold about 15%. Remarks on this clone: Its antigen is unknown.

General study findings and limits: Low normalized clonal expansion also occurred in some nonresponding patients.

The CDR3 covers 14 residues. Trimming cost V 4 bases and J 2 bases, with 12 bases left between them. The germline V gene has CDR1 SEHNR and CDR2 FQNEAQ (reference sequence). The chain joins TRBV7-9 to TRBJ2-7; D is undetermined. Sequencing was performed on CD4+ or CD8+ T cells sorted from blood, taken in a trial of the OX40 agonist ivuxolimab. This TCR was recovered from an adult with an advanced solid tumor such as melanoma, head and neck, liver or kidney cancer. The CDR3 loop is CASSSTDNPYEQYV. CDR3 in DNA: TGTGCCAGCAGCTCTACCGACAATCCCTACGAGCAGTACGTC.